The 22 T cell receptor beta chains given below trace back to one sample, sequenced in a study of follicular helper T cells after annual influenza vaccination. Clones were sequenced by immunoSEQ multiplex PCR, and TCRdb holds only the in-frame ones, with some missing. The table has approximately 11,000 clones, around 80% seen once. The source was CXCR5- memory CD4+ T cells sorted from blood, collected 6 weeks after influenza vaccination. Source of these receptors: an adult who received the influenza vaccine.

V usage is TRBV4-2 and J usage is TRBJ2-3; D may be TRBD1 (6 bases). This CDR3 has 13 residues. V lost 6 bases and J 2 bases, leaving 9 bases between the germline ends. Germline lookup yields CDR1 LGHNA and CDR2 YNFKEQ. In nucleotides, the CDR3 is TGTGCCAGCAGGTGGGGGCTCACAGATACGCAGTATTTT. Encoded protein: CASRWGLTDTQYF.

This clone was seen a handful of times. This chain links TRBV5-4 with TRBJ2-5, with a tentative D call TRBD2 (5 bases). Germline V gene lookup returns CDR1 SGHNT and CDR2 YYREEE (reference sequence). Trimming took 0 bases from V and 1 from J, leaving 10 bases between them. The CDR3 has 15 amino acids. The CDR3 DNA reads as TGTGCCAGCAGCTTGGAAACGGGGTTCCAAGAGACCCAGTACTTC. Translation: CASSLETGFQETQYF.

The chain has TRBV5-1 and TRBJ1-1, with 12 bases that match TRBD1. V trimming: 5 bases; J trimming: 5 bases; junction bases outside the gene matches: 10. The CDR3 spans 16 residues. Germline CDR1 is SGHRS and CDR2 is YFSETQ. In DNA, the CDR3 is TGCGCCAGCAGTTCCGGGACAGGGGGCGCCGGAACTGAAGCTTTCTTT. Its protein product is CASSSGTGGAGTEAFF.

This clone has only one observation. The gene calls are TRBV5-6 and TRBJ1-4; 8 bases are shared with TRBD1. The CDR3 covers 15 residues. In germline, CDR1 is SGHDT, CDR2 YYEEEE. The V segment lost 4 bases and the J segment 2 bases; nucleotides outside the gene matches: 4. This CDR3 is CASSARGRTNEKLFF. DNA of the CDR3: TGTGCCAGCAGCGCCAGGGGGCGGACTAATGAAAAACTGTTTTTT.

The chain links TRBV6-5 to TRBJ1-6; no definite D call. CDR1 is MNHEY, CDR2 SVGAGI, per germline. CDR3 length equals 15 residues. V was shortened by 6 bases and J by 10 bases, with 19 bases between the two germline ends. CDR3 DNA sequence: TGTGCCAGCAGGTCCCTAGAATTCGGACGGTCACCCCTCCACTTT. Protein: CASRSLEFGRSPLHF.

The gene calls are TRBV5-1 and TRBJ2-7, with a weak D call TRBD2 (7 bases). CDR1 and CDR2 (germline): SGHRS, YFSETQ. The CDR3 is 14 amino acids. Deletions cut 2 bases from V and 2 bases from J, with 11 bases between. The CDR3 protein is CASSLAGGPYEQYF. CDR3 in DNA: TGCGCCAGCAGCTTAGCCGGGGGGCCCTACGAGCAGTACTTC.

The J gene is TRBJ2-5, the V gene TRBV19, with 9 bases fitting TRBD1. CDR1 is LNHDA, CDR2 SQIVND, per germline (reference sequence). Germline trimming cut 4 bases from V and 3 bases from J; bases unmatched to any gene: 6. This CDR3 contains 15 residues. The CDR3 DNA follows: TGTGCCAGTAGTAGAAACAGGGGGCTAGAAGAGACCCAGTACTTC. As protein: CASSRNRGLEETQYF.

This chain links TRBV7-3 with TRBJ2-3; 14 bases are a match to TRBD2. Per germline, CDR1 SGHTA and CDR2 FQGTGA. V dropped 5 bases and J dropped 1; count of bases not matched to a gene: 2. The CDR3 is 16 amino acids. CDR3 DNA sequence: TGTGCCAGCAGCCCGACTAGCGGGGGGGGCACAGATACGCAGTATTTT. Translating gives CASSPTSGGGTDTQYF.

The V gene is TRBV6-6, the J gene TRBJ2-3; D gene ambiguous. The CDR3 sequence is 11 residues long. CDR1 is MNHNY and CDR2 is SVGAGI in the germline V gene (reference sequence). The V gene lost 8 bases and the J gene lost 6 bases, with 9 bases spanning the gap. The CDR3 coding sequence is TGTGCCAGCTCAAAAGGGGATACGCAGTATTTT. This codes for CASSKGDTQYF.

In this sample, this clone turned up a few times. V usage is TRBV11-3 and J usage is TRBJ1-4; TRBD1 agrees at 11 bases. V shed 2 bases and J 8 bases; nucleotides not matched to a gene: 7. The CDR3 spans 16 residues. Germline V gene data show CDR1 as SGHNT and CDR2 as YENEEA. The CDR3 bases are TGTGCCAGCAGCTTACCCGGGACAGGGGGGAACGAAAAACTGTTTTTT. Its translation is CASSLPGTGGNEKLFF.

The V gene is TRBV4-2, the J gene TRBJ2-1; 9 bases fit TRBD1. Germline CDR1 is LGHNA and CDR2 is YNFKEQ. The V and J ends lost 2 bases and 3 bases, in that order; junction bases with no gene match: 8. The CDR3 covers 17 residues. The CDR3 DNA sequence: TGTGCCAGCAGCCAATTTATCCTGACAGGGGGCTACAATGAGCAGTTCTTC. Encoded protein: CASSQFILTGGYNEQFF.

The chain links TRBV7-2 to TRBJ2-1; D remains unclear. V lost 2 bases to trimming and J lost 8 bases, with 13 bases between them. The CDR3 is 14 residues long. Germline values: CDR1 SGHTA, CDR2 FQGNSA. This chain's CDR3 is CASSLRERRYEQFF. CDR3 in DNA: TGTGCCAGCAGCTTACGAGAAAGACGATATGAGCAGTTCTTC. The full variable domain, rest sourced from reference TRBV7-2 and TRBJ2-1, is GAGVSQSPSNKVTEKGKDVELRCDPISGHTALYWYRQSLGQGLEFLIYFQGNSAPDKSGLPSDRFSAERTGGSVSTLTIQRTQQEDSAVYLCASSLRERRYEQFFGPGTRLTVL.

This clone is a singleton in its sample. CDR3 sequence: CASKPAGYSYEQYF. The CDR3 nucleotides are TGTGCCAGCAAACCCGCAGGGTATTCCTACGAGCAGTACTTC. The rearrangement uses TRBV6-5 and TRBJ2-7; D is perhaps TRBD1 (5 bases). Germline V lookup: CDR1 MNHEY, CDR2 SVGAGI. This CDR3 spans 14 amino acids. V was cut by 7 bases and J by 1 base, with 14 bases left in between.

The V call is TRBV19, the J call TRBJ2-3; possibly TRBD1 for D (6 bases). Between the trimmed V and J ends, which lost 9 bases and 3 bases, there was a span of 13 bases. Per germline, CDR1 LNHDA and CDR2 SQIVND (reference sequence). There are 13 residues in the CDR3. In DNA, the CDR3 is TGTGCCAGCAGGACAGCCGGGACAGATACGCAGTATTTT. The encoded protein is CASRTAGTDTQYF. Combining the CDR3 with reference TRBV19 and TRBJ2-3 gives the whole variable domain DGGITQSPKYLFRKEGQNVTLSCEQNLNHDAMYWYRQDPGQGLRLIYYSQIVNDFQKGDIAEGYSVSREKKESFPLTVTSAQKNPTAFYLCASRTAGTDTQYFGPGTRLTVL.

The rearrangement links TRBV18 to TRBJ1-1; D gene ambiguous. Looked up from germline, CDR1 is KGHSH and CDR2 is LQKENI. This CDR3 is 13 amino acids long. Deletions cut 6 bases from V and 1 base from J, with 9 bases between. The CDR3 spells CASSYGGNTEAFF. The CDR3 DNA reads TGTGCCAGCTCGTACGGAGGGAACACTGAAGCTTTCTTT.

The chain has TRBV2 and TRBJ2-7, with 10 nucleotides matching TRBD1. V was clipped by 8 bases and J by 3 bases; unmatched bases: 7. The CDR3 totals 14 residues. Germline V gene sequence: CDR1 SNHLY, CDR2 FYNNEI. The CDR3 sequence is CASWGQGTGYEQYF. The CDR3 coding sequence is TGTGCCAGCTGGGGACAGGGGACGGGCTACGAGCAGTACTTC.

This clone was detected once. The rearrangement links TRBV21-1 to TRBJ1-1; TRBD1, as called in the table, went unchecked against the DNA. TRBV21-1 is termed a pseudogene. CDR3 length: 17 residues. CDR3 loop: CASSKGGQGSTNTEAFF. The CDR3 DNA reads TGTGCCAGCAGCAAAGGAGGACAGGGGAGCACCAACACTGAAGCTTTCTTT.

This clone was picked up one time. V usage is TRBV9 and J usage is TRBJ2-2; the D gene is possibly TRBD2 (6 bases). V dropped 1 base and J dropped 4 bases, with 11 bases sitting between them. There are 15 residues in the CDR3. CDR1 and CDR2 (germline): SGDLS, YYNGEE. The DNA for the CDR3 is TGTGCCAGCAGCGTAAGGGCGGGAATCACCGGGGAGCTGTTTTTT. Protein product: CASSVRAGITGELFF.

The chain is built from TRBV28 and TRBJ1-5; 8 nucleotides agree with TRBD1. CDR1 and CDR2 (germline): MDHEN, SYDVKM. Losses at the gene ends were 7 bases for V and 3 bases for J; bases not matched to a gene: 8. The length of the CDR3 is 15 residues. The CDR3 is CASTPGQDLNQPQHF. The CDR3 coding sequence is TGTGCCAGCACACCGGGACAGGACCTCAATCAGCCCCAGCATTTT.

The J gene is TRBJ2-3, the V gene TRBV5-8; a weak D match, TRBD2 (6 bases). The CDR3 runs 14 residues. In germline, CDR1 is SGHTS, CDR2 YDEGEE. The V and J ends lost 5 bases and 0 bases respectively, with 10 bases between them. CDR3: CASRKGGSTDTQYF. DNA of the CDR3: TGTGCCAGCAGGAAAGGAGGGAGCACAGATACGCAGTATTTT.

There are a few counts of this clone. The gene calls are TRBV7-2 and TRBJ2-7; a weak D match, TRBD1 (5 bases). Looked up from germline, CDR1 is SGHTA and CDR2 is FQGNSA. V was cut by 3 bases and J by 7 bases, with 16 bases left in between. The CDR3 has 14 amino acids. The CDR3 coding sequence is TGTGCCAGCAGCTTCCCAGGGTTCTCGTGGGAGCAGTACTTC. This translates into CASSFPGFSWEQYF.

The CDR3 reads CASSYGEGNYEQYF. CDR3 coding DNA: TGTGCCAGCAGTTACGGGGAGGGCAACTACGAGCAGTACTTC. The chain carries TRBV6-5 and TRBJ2-7, with TRBD2 matching 7 bases. The CDR3 contains 14 residues. The V gene's germline CDR1 is MNHEY and CDR2 SVGAGI. V lost 2 bases to trimming and J lost 3 bases; unmatched junction nucleotides: 4.